The 10 T cell receptor beta chains given below trace back to one sample, sequenced in a study of blood T cell repertoires in COVID-19. Here immunoSEQ multiplex PCR was the method, and the copy in TCRdb shows in-frame clones only, minus some. Of some 200,000 clones listed, about 83% are singletons. The sample consisted of peripheral blood. The source is a woman aged 25-40 years with COVID-19, enrolled during active disease.

The chain uses TRBV4-1 and TRBJ2-1; 7 positions match TRBD2. Germline V CDR1 and CDR2: MGHRA, YSYEKL. The CDR3 is 14 residues long. Trimming removed 2 bases from V and 4 bases from J; junction bases left unmatched: 2. The CDR3 spells CASSQREAYNEQFF. The CDR3 region has the DNA TGCGCCAGCAGCCAACGGGAGGCTTACAATGAGCAGTTCTTC.

This clone was observed a handful of times. This chain links TRBV5-5 with TRBJ2-5, with 8 bases lining up with TRBD1. With 4 bases clipped from V and 2 bases from J, the junction kept 7 bases outside the gene matches. Germline values: CDR1 SGHKS, CDR2 YYEKEE (reference sequence). The CDR3 loop spans 15 amino acids. CDR3 coding DNA: TGTGCCAGCAGCATGGACAGGGCTATTCAAGAGACCCAGTACTTC. Residues: CASSMDRAIQETQYF.

The rearrangement uses TRBV7-2 and TRBJ1-5; TRBD1 might be the D (6 bases). CDR3 length equals 15 residues. Germline V lookup: CDR1 SGHTA, CDR2 FQGNSA. V gave up 6 bases and J gave up 3 bases, with 15 bases separating them. CDR3: CASSLDRFNNQPQHF. As DNA, the CDR3 is TGTGCCAGCAGTCTTGACAGGTTCAACAATCAGCCCCAGCATTTT.

The V call is TRBV11-2, the J call TRBJ1-5, with 8 bases aligning to TRBD1. Trimming removed 3 bases from V and 5 bases from J; junction bases left unmatched: 0. The CDR3 extends over 13 amino acids. Germline CDR1 and CDR2: SGHAT and FQNNGV. CDR3 nucleotides: TGTGCCAGCAGCTTGACAGGGGATCAGCCCCAGCATTTT. Protein product: CASSLTGDQPQHF.

J is TRBJ2-7 and V is TRBV6-5; D may be TRBD2 (6 bases). CDR1 MNHEY and CDR2 SVGAGI come from the germline V gene. V lost 0 bases to trimming and J lost 2 bases, with 8 bases between them. The CDR3 loop spans 14 amino acids. The CDR3 is CASSYSAGTYEQYF. CDR3 DNA sequence: TGTGCCAGCAGTTACTCCGCGGGAACCTACGAGCAGTACTTC.

This clone appeared once. The genes are TRBV7-2 and TRBJ1-2, with 10 bases lining up with TRBD1. The CDR3 runs 14 residues. After removal of 4 bases from V and 9 bases from J, the junction contained 8 bases not matched to a gene. Germline CDR1 and CDR2: SGHTA and FQGNSA. The CDR3, as DNA: TGTGCCAGCAGCTCGTATGACAGGGGGCTGAGCTACACCTTC. It encodes CASSSYDRGLSYTF.

The V call is TRBV7-3, the J call TRBJ1-1, with D unclear. CDR3 length: 15 amino acids. Germline V CDR1 and CDR2: SGHTA, FQGTGA. Trimming stripped 2 bases from V and 0 bases from J, with 10 bases between. CDR3: CASSLVGGLNTEAFF. Here the CDR3 DNA reads TGTGCCAGCAGCTTAGTCGGAGGGTTGAACACTGAAGCTTTCTTT.

This chain connects TRBV21-1 to TRBJ1-5; the table's D call, TRBD1, has no DNA check behind it. TRBV21-1 is flagged as a pseudogene. The CDR3 is 22 amino acids. The CDR3 sequence: CASSKAPDWGQGYGDSNQPQHF. Written as DNA, the CDR3 is TGTGCCAGCAGCAAAGCGCCAGACTGGGGACAGGGGTATGGAGATAGCAATCAGCCCCAGCATTTT.

The chain joins TRBV7-2 to TRBJ1-3; 9 nucleotides match TRBD1. The germline CDR1 and CDR2 sequences are SGHTA and FQGNSA. The CDR3 has 17 residues. The V gene end was trimmed by 5 bases and the J gene end by 0 bases; junction bases not matched to a gene: 8. This chain's CDR3 is CASSPTGTGSSGNTIYF. CDR3 DNA: TGTGCCAGCAGCCCAACCGGGACAGGGTCCTCTGGAAACACCATATATTTT.

This sequence joins TRBV7-8 and TRBJ2-2; D ambiguous. The CDR3 extends over 11 amino acids. Deletions cut 5 bases from V and 8 bases from J, with 6 bases between. Germline V CDR1 and CDR2: SGHVS, FQNEAQ. This chain's CDR3 is CASSTTGELFF. CDR3 nucleotides: TGTGCCAGCAGCACCACTGGGGAGCTGTTTTTT.